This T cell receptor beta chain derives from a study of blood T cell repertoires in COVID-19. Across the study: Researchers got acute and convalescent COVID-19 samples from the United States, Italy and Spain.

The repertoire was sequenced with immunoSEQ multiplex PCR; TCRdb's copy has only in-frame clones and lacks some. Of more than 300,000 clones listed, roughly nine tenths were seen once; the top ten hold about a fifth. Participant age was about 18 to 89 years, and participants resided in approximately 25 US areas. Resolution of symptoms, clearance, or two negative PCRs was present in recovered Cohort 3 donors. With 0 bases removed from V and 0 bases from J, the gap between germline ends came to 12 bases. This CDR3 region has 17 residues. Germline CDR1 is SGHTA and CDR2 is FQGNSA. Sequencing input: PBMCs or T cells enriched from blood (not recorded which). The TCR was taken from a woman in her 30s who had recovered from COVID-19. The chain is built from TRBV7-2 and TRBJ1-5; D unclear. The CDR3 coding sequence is TGTGCCAGCAGCTTAGCTGTCGGGTTAAATAGCAATCAGCCCCAGCATTTT. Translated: CASSLAVGLNSNQPQHF.